This T cell receptor (beta chain) was sequenced during a study of PD-1 blockade in classical Hodgkin lymphoma. Study observations and caveats: Newly diagnosed patients were reported to start with lower TCR diversity than healthy donors. Anyone who began nivolumab under 1 year after ASCT was excluded.

Comment on this clone: Its antigen is as yet unknown.

TCRdb keeps only in-frame clones here, not all; method: immunoSEQ multiplex PCR. The table lists tens of thousands of clones, 85% to 90% of them singletons. This CDR3 comprises 13 residues. CDR1 and CDR2 from the germline V gene are LNHDA and SQIVND (reference sequence). Trimming removed 7 bases at V and 1 base at J, with 9 bases between. Brentuximab vedotin exposure varied among the patients, all of whom had relapsed after autologous stem cell transplantation. The sequence was obtained from a human donor with classical Hodgkin lymphoma. V gene TRBV19 combines with J gene TRBJ2-3; D possibly corresponds to TRBD2 (6 bases). The sequenced sample was peripheral blood mononuclear cells (PBMCs), obtained before the second cycle of nivolumab. The CDR3: CASKGGGTDTQYF. The CDR3 nucleotides are TGTGCCAGTAAAGGAGGGGGCACAGATACGCAGTATTTT.